This TCR beta chain came from a study of T cell repertoires in cytomegalovirus infection. Turning to the study itself: Use of recently identified HLA-C-restricted and well-studied HLA-B-restricted CMV epitopes was part of the study.

TCRdb recomputed calls from the reads with MiXCR, one row per CDR3 protein. The data hold approximately 300,000 distinct CDR3 sequences, with about 27% observed a single time. With respect to this clonotype: Its antigen is unidentified.

The CDR3 totals 17 residues. CDR1 and CDR2 from the germline V gene are SGHTA and FQGNSA. Trimming took 5 bases from V and 0 from J; bases not matched to a gene: 10. The origin of this receptor is a human donor in good health (CMV status not recorded). Some clones in this sample may be carry-over from other donors' samples. The chain recombines TRBV7-2 with TRBJ2-1, with 7 positions matching TRBD2. Sequences were derived from cultured PBMCs, sampled from culture after CMV antigen stimulation. CDR3 amino acids: CASSPRLAASSYNEQFF. The CDR3, as DNA: TGTGCCAGCAGCCCTCGACTAGCTGCCAGCTCCTACAATGAGCAGTTCTTC.